Listed here is a single TCR beta chain. This entry is derived from a study of T cell changes during pregnancy in multiple sclerosis. The table came from immunoSEQ multiplex PCR; TCRdb's copy has only in-frame clones and leaves some out. The sample includes more than 70,000 clones, around 92% seen only once; the top ten take 2% to 2.5%. The CDR3 runs to 17 residues. Looked up from germline, CDR1 is LNHDA and CDR2 is SQIVND (reference sequence). Trimming removed 5 bases from V and 0 bases from J, with 14 bases in between. V is TRBV19 and J is TRBJ2-6, with D hard to call. Sequenced here: peripheral blood, sampled before pregnancy. The source is a female donor with multiple sclerosis, enrolled in a pregnancy study. Written as DNA, the CDR3 is TGTGCCAGTAGTTTTAATAGACTGGGCTCTGGGGCCAACGTCCTGACTTTC. Amino acids: CASSFNRLGSGANVLTF. The variable domain in full, with the rest retrieved from reference TRBV19 and TRBJ2-6, is DGGITQSPKYLFRKEGQNVTLSCEQNLNHDAMYWYRQDPGQGLRLIYYSQIVNDFQKGDIAEGYSVSREKKESFPLTVTSAQKNPTAFYLCASSFNRLGSGANVLTFGAGSRLTVL.